Presented here are 19 T cell receptor beta chains from one specimen sequenced in a study of T cells after yellow fever vaccination. TCRdb re-called the 5' RACE reads with MiXCR, one entry per CDR3 protein. This table holds 250,000 to 300,000 distinct CDR3 sequences, 5.2% found once. The sample in question was CD4+ T cells sorted from PBMCs, obtained on the day of the yellow fever booster vaccination. These receptors were obtained from a young man who received the YFV17D yellow fever vaccine.

This clonotype was picked up a small number of times. This chain joins TRBV9 and TRBJ1-6; D not certain. CDR3 length: 15 amino acids. Germline loops: CDR1 SGDLS, CDR2 YYNGEE. The V gene lost 0 bases and the J gene lost 6 bases, with 10 bases spanning the gap. The CDR3 region is CASSVEARGNSPLHF. The CDR3 DNA is TGTGCCAGCAGCGTAGAAGCCCGGGGTAATTCACCCCTCCACTTT.

The V call is TRBV11-2, the J call TRBJ1-2; D unclear. Germline CDR1 reads SGHAT; CDR2 reads FQNNGV. This CDR3 comprises 12 residues. The V end lost 3 bases, the J end lost 5 bases, and 7 bases lay between the germline ends. The CDR3 reads CASSFDLYGYTF. The DNA of the CDR3 is TGTGCCAGCAGCTTTGACCTTTATGGCTACACCTTC.

The chain employs TRBV20-1 and TRBJ1-5; 9 nucleotides agree with TRBD1. Germline trimming cut 5 bases from V and 5 bases from J; bases unmatched to any gene: 16. The CDR3 length is 17 residues. CDR1 and CDR2 from the germline V gene are DFQATT and SNEGSKA (reference sequence). DNA of the CDR3: TGCAGTGCTCACCCAGATACCGGGACAGGGATGGATCAGCCCCAGCATTTT. Residues: CSAHPDTGTGMDQPQHF.

This clonotype occurred many times. The CDR3: CASSPLFGQGFSGQFF. In DNA, the CDR3 is TGTGCCAGCAGTCCCCTTTTCGGACAGGGATTTAGTGGGCAGTTCTTC. The chain employs TRBV12-3 or TRBV12-4 and TRBJ2-1; 8 nucleotides align to TRBD1. The CDR3 consists of 16 residues. V lost 5 bases to trimming and J lost 12 bases; unmatched junction nucleotides: 18.

This clonotype has a count of ten or more. This sequence joins TRBV5-4 and TRBJ2-5, with D possibly being TRBD2 (5 bases). CDR1 SGHNT and CDR2 YYREEE come from the germline V gene (reference sequence). The CDR3 runs to 15 residues. V was shortened by 0 bases and J by 2 bases, with 11 bases between the two germline ends. CDR3 residues: CASSLGGSRQETQYF. The CDR3 bases are TGTGCCAGCAGCTTGGGCGGGTCCCGGCAAGAGACCCAGTACTTC. The full variable domain, its missing parts supplied by reference TRBV5-4 and TRBJ2-5, is ETGVTQSPTHLIKTRGQQVTLRCSSQSGHNTVSWYQQALGQGPQFIFQYYREEENGRGNFPPRFSGLQFPNYSSELNVNALELDDSALYLCASSLGGSRQETQYFGPGTRLLVL.

This clonotype was observed at least ten times. The CDR3 DNA sequence: TGTGCCAGCAGTTATTGGCTAGCGGGGCCCACAGATACGCAGTATTTT. This sequence encodes CASSYWLAGPTDTQYF. V is TRBV6-5 and J is TRBJ2-3, with 9 bases lining up with TRBD2. Germline loops: CDR1 MNHEY, CDR2 SVGAGI. The ends lost 3 bases at V and 2 bases at J; junction bases unmatched: 6. This CDR3 contains 16 residues.

This clonotype has ten or more counts. This sequence joins TRBV5-1 and TRBJ1-1, with a weak D call TRBD1 (5 bases). Deletions cut 0 bases from V and 7 bases from J, with 19 bases between. The CDR3 covers 16 residues. Per the germline V gene, CDR1 is SGHRS and CDR2 is YFSETQ. This chain's CDR3 is CASSLARQGPVSEAFF. CDR3 nucleotide sequence: TGCGCCAGCAGCTTGGCTCGGCAGGGCCCAGTAAGTGAAGCTTTCTTT.

This clonotype was observed a few times. J is TRBJ2-7 and V is TRBV19, with D perhaps matching TRBD2 (5 bases). CDR3 length: 15 residues. Between the trimmed V and J ends, which lost 7 bases and 1 base, there was a span of 17 bases. Per the germline V gene, CDR1 is LNHDA and CDR2 is SQIVND (reference sequence). The CDR3 sequence: CASTLRAGYSYEQYF. The DNA of the CDR3 is TGTGCCAGTACCCTCCGGGCGGGTTATTCCTACGAGCAGTACTTC.

This clonotype was seen many times. CDR3 DNA sequence: TGTGCCAGCAGCTTGGAACTAGCACAAGAGACCCAGTACTTC. Translated: CASSLELAQETQYF. This chain connects TRBV11-2 to TRBJ2-5, with D tentatively TRBD2 (6 bases). The V end lost 3 bases, the J end lost 2 bases, and 10 bases lay between the germline ends. This CDR3 has 14 residues. Germline CDR1 and CDR2: SGHAT and FQNNGV.

This clonotype appeared a few times. The J gene is TRBJ2-2, the V gene TRBV28, with D tentatively TRBD1 (6 bases). The CDR3 covers 15 residues. The V end was cut by 4 bases, the J end by 4 bases, with 13 bases between. Germline V gene lookup returns CDR1 MDHEN and CDR2 SYDVKM. CDR3 sequence (DNA): TGTGCCAGCAGTTCGGGGACAATCCTCACCGGGGAGCTGTTTTTT. Translating it yields CASSSGTILTGELFF.

The CDR3 DNA reads TGCGCCAGCAGCTTTGTGGCAGCCGTTAGCTCCTACAATGAGCAGTTCTTC. It specifies CASSFVAAVSSYNEQFF. The rearrangement joins TRBV5-1 to TRBJ2-1; unclear D gene. The germline V and J ends were trimmed by 2 bases and 0 bases, with 15 bases remaining between them. This CDR3 contains 17 residues. CDR1 is SGHRS, CDR2 YFSETQ, per germline.

This clonotype showed up many times. The V and J genes are TRBV12-3 or TRBV12-4 and TRBJ2-5, with 14 bases lining up with TRBD2. CDR3 length: 15 amino acids. V was clipped by 6 bases and J by 5 bases; unmatched bases: 5. The CDR3 loop reads CASRGTSGGGETQYF. The DNA for the CDR3 is TGTGCCAGCAGAGGGACTAGCGGGGGCGGCGAGACCCAGTACTTC.

Only a few counts were recorded for this clonotype. The gene calls are TRBV24-1 and TRBJ1-5; the match to TRBD1 covers 7 bases. This CDR3 has 14 residues. Per germline, CDR1 KGHDR and CDR2 SFDVKD. V shed 6 bases and J 3 bases; nucleotides not matched to a gene: 4. CDR3 sequence (DNA): TGTGCCACCAGTCAGACAGGGTTCAATCAGCCCCAGCATTTT. It encodes CATSQTGFNQPQHF.

This clonotype was seen at least ten times. The chain's CDR3 is CASSAPMGAQYF. The CDR3 DNA reads as TGTGCCAGCAGTGCCCCCATGGGGGCCCAGTACTTC. The V and J genes are TRBV12-3 or TRBV12-4 and TRBJ2-5; tentatively, D is TRBD1 or TRBD2 (5 bases each). Trimming took off 5 bases at V and 9 bases at J, with 13 bases between the two ends. This CDR3 is 12 amino acids long.

This clonotype was picked up a small number of times. This chain connects TRBV4-3 to TRBJ1-2; TRBD1 agrees at 8 bases. There are 17 residues in the CDR3. V lost 3 bases, J lost 2 bases, and 11 bases stayed unmatched. Germline CDR1 reads LGHNA; CDR2 reads YSLEER. CDR3 residues: CASSQASRDRTNYGYTF. In DNA, the CDR3 is TGCGCCAGCAGCCAGGCGTCCCGGGACAGGACAAACTATGGCTACACCTTC.

In its sample, this clonotype was seen a few times. CDR3 DNA: TGTGCCAGCAGCCAAGATCCCGATCCTTCCGGGGGGGCCTACGAGCAGTACGTC. This translates into CASSQDPDPSGGAYEQYV. The rearrangement links TRBV3-2 to TRBJ2-7; TRBD2, the table's D call, lacks a check against the DNA. TRBV3-2 is a recognized pseudogene. The CDR3 has 18 amino acids.

The chain uses TRBV6-4 and TRBJ1-5; 8 bases agree with TRBD1. CDR1 is MRHNA and CDR2 is SNTAGT in the germline V gene. Trimming took 6 bases from V and 0 from J; bases not matched to a gene: 1. The CDR3 extends over 14 amino acids. CDR3 bases: TGTGCCAGCAGGGACAGGGTTAGCAATCAGCCCCAGCATTTT. As protein: CASRDRVSNQPQHF.

This clonotype came up many times. The CDR3: CASSQPRNPENTEAFF. In DNA form, the CDR3 reads TGCGCCAGCAGCCAACCCAGGAACCCCGAGAACACTGAAGCTTTCTTT. The chain recombines TRBV4-1 with TRBJ1-1; D call uncertain. This CDR3 contains 16 residues. The V end lost 2 bases, the J end lost 1 base, and 14 bases lay between the germline ends. The germline gives CDR1 MGHRA, CDR2 YSYEKL.

There are a few counts of this clonotype. The genes are TRBV14 and TRBJ1-2; D is possibly TRBD1 (5 bases). V lost 6 bases to trimming and J lost 6 bases, with 20 bases between them. Germline V lookup: CDR1 SGHDN, CDR2 FVKESK. The CDR3 is made up of 15 amino acids. The CDR3 nucleotides read TGTGCCAGCAGACCCAGCGGGACGGCGGTGGATGGCTACACCTTC. It specifies CASRPSGTAVDGYTF.